These T cell receptor beta chains were read from a single sample in a study of beta chain features in type 1 diabetes. Sequencing used immunoSEQ multiplex PCR; TCRdb keeps in-frame clones, though not all of them. The table lists hundreds of thousands of clones, 15% of them singletons, with approximately 0.015% in the top ten. What was sequenced was naive CD4+ T cells from blood. The source is a man between 18 and 29 years old with type 1 diabetes. The CDR3 runs from the conserved cysteine through the conserved F or W. Fields, in order: clone size, V gene, D gene, J gene, CDR3 protein, CDR3 DNA. The D gene is left open where the match is weak. Some rows have no size entry. The others give once, few or many, or a class for an expanded clone.

>-|TRBV6-1|TRBD1|TRBJ2-7
CASRAGTATYEQYF
TGTGCCAGCAGGGCCGGGACAGCCACCTACGAGCAGTACTTC
>few|TRBV4-2|-|TRBJ2-2
CASSQGAYSGNTGELFF
TGTGCCAGCAGCCAAGGGGCCTACAGCGGCAACACCGGGGAGCTGTTTTTT
>-|TRBV2|-|TRBJ2-5
CASSVGETQYF
TGTGCCAGCAGTGTCGGAGAGACCCAGTACTTC
>-|TRBV28|-|TRBJ1-1
CASSFGEQKAFF
TGTGCCAGCAGTTTCGGCGAACAGAAAGCTTTCTTT
>-|TRBV7-9|-|TRBJ2-1
CASSLESGEQFF
TGTGCCAGCAGCTTAGAATCCGGTGAGCAGTTCTTC
>few|TRBV28|-|TRBJ2-5
CASSERLLETQYF
TGTGCCAGCAGCGAGCGCCTCCTAGAGACCCAGTACTTC
>-|TRBV30|-|TRBJ1-4
CAWSVGSPGEKLFF
TGTGCCTGGAGTGTTGGCTCACCCGGGGAAAAACTGTTTTTT
>few|TRBV7-2|TRBD2|TRBJ2-5
CASSLARGGGATETQYF
TGTGCCAGCAGCTTAGCGCGTGGCGGGGGGGCCACAGAGACCCAGTACTTC
>-|TRBV20-1|-|TRBJ1-5
CSARENQPQHF
TGCAGTGCTAGGGAGAATCAGCCCCAGCATTTT
>-|TRBV6-5|TRBD1|TRBJ2-5
CASSRRTGFETQYF
TGTGCCAGCAGCCGCAGGACAGGGTTTGAGACCCAGTACTTC
>few|TRBV28|-|TRBJ2-7
CASSLPLSYEQYF
TGTGCCAGCAGTTTACCACTTTCCTACGAGCAGTACTTC
>-|TRBV7-9|-|TRBJ2-4
CASSLGAGRLNIQYF
TGTGCCAGCAGTCTTGGGGCAGGGAGGCTAAACATTCAGTACTTC
>few|TRBV7-2|TRBD2|TRBJ2-5
CASSFQRGRQETQYF
TGTGCCAGCAGCTTTCAGCGGGGAAGACAAGAGACCCAGTACTTC
>-|TRBV6-5|-|TRBJ1-2
CASSYGRVGGYTF
TGTGCCAGCAGTTACGGCAGGGTCGGTGGCTACACCTTC
>few|TRBV10-2|-|TRBJ2-7
CASSERQGYYEQYF
TGCGCCAGCAGTGAGAGGCAGGGGTACTACGAGCAGTACTTC
>-|TRBV28|TRBD2|TRBJ2-5
CASSTLLAEETQYF
TGTGCCAGCAGTACCCTACTAGCGGAAGAGACCCAGTACTTC
>few|TRBV4-3|-|TRBJ1-5
CASSQWGRQPQHF
TGCGCCAGCAGCCAATGGGGGCGTCAGCCCCAGCATTTT
>few|TRBV30|TRBD2|TRBJ2-5
CAWRLAGGQQETQYF
TGTGCCTGGAGGCTAGCGGGGGGGCAGCAAGAGACCCAGTACTTC
>few|TRBV28|TRBD1|TRBJ1-3
CASSLTGQGSGNTIYF
TGTGCCAGCAGTTTGACCGGACAGGGGTCTGGAAACACCATATATTTT
>few|TRBV6-5|-|TRBJ2-7
CASSYAGVSYEQYF
TGTGCCAGCAGTTATGCCGGGGTCTCCTACGAGCAGTACTTC
>-|TRBV18|-|TRBJ2-7
CASSPPGTPYEQYF
TGTGCCAGCTCCCCGCCCGGGACTCCCTACGAGCAGTACTTC
>few|TRBV18|TRBD1|TRBJ2-7
CASSPGQSSYEQYF
TGTGCCAGCTCACCGGGACAGAGCTCCTACGAGCAGTACTTC
>few|TRBV7-2|-|TRBJ1-6
CASSSSGVQGRSPLHF
TGTGCCAGCAGCTCCTCAGGGGTGCAGGGACGTTCACCCCTCCACTTT
>few|TRBV5-1|-|TRBJ2-7
CASSSGQIYEQYF
TGCGCCAGCAGCTCCGGACAGATCTACGAGCAGTACTTC
>few|TRBV7-2|TRBD1|TRBJ1-1
CASTKHRDSHRRTEAFF
TGTGCCAGCACCAAACACCGGGACAGCCACCGAAGGACTGAAGCTTTCTTT
>-|TRBV2|-|TRBJ2-5
CASSADIQETQYF
TGTGCCAGCAGTGCGGACATCCAAGAGACCCAGTACTTC
>few|TRBV5-4|TRBD2|TRBJ2-4
CASTNQKASGGIQYF
TGTGCCAGCACCAATCAGAAGGCTAGCGGGGGCATTCAGTACTTC
>-|TRBV30|TRBD2|TRBJ2-3
CAESGSGTDTQYF
TGTGCCGAAAGCGGGAGTGGGACAGATACGCAGTATTTT
>-|TRBV5-1|TRBD2|TRBJ2-7
CASSQFWTSGRTYEQYF
TGCGCCAGCAGCCAATTTTGGACTAGCGGGAGGACCTACGAGCAGTACTTC
>few|TRBV7-2|-|TRBJ2-5
CASSSIRVLGGETQYF
TGTGCCAGCAGTTCCATTCGGGTCCTAGGAGGAGAGACCCAGTACTTC
>few|TRBV6-1|-|TRBJ1-2
CASSEGLGRFLDGYTF
TGTGCCAGCAGTGAAGGTTTGGGCAGGTTCTTGGATGGCTACACCTTC
>-|TRBV6-5|-|TRBJ2-7
CASSSNSRSYEQYF
TGTGCCAGCAGTTCCAACAGTAGGTCCTACGAGCAGTACTTC